This T cell receptor beta chain emerged from a study of blood T cells in healthy people across ages. General study results and limits: Across samples, TCR beta diversity tracked strongly with naive T cell percentage.

With a J-beta primer mix and a sample-barcoded 5' primer, a second PCR ran 7 to 11 cycles. At least 3 million CDR3-containing paired-end reads were obtained per sample. TCRdb analysed the 5' RACE reads with MiXCR anew, one entry per CDR3 protein. The sample lists 550,000 to 750,000 distinct CDR3 sequences, under 25% occurring once. The donors, all healthy, were Caucasians living in Russia, aged about 6 to 95. Each donor had 8 to 10 milliliters of peripheral blood drawn. This clonotype was observed a few times. The antigen is unknown. The J segment lost 2 bases and the V segment lost 1 base, leaving 5 bases of the junction unmatched. The CDR3 covers 16 residues. The germline V gene has CDR1 LGHDT and CDR2 YNNKEL (reference sequence).

This sequence originates from a man between 65 and 85 years old in good health. The J gene is TRBJ2-5, the V gene TRBV3-1, with TRBD2 matching 9 bases. Source material: blood. The DNA of the CDR3 is TGTGCCAGCAGCCAAGCCCTAGCGGGAAGACAAGAGACCCAGTACTTC. This sequence encodes CASSQALAGRQETQYF.